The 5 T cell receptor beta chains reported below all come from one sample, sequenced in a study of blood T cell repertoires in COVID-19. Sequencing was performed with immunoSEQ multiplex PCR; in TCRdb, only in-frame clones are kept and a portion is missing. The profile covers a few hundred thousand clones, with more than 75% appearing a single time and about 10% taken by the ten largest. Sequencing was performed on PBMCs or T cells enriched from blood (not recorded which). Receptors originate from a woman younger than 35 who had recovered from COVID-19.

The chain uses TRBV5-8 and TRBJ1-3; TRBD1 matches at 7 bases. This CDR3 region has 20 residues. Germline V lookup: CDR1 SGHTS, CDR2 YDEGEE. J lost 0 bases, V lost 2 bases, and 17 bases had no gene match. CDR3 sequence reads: CASSFFVGTGTARSGNTIYF. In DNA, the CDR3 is TGTGCCAGCAGCTTTTTCGTCGGGACTGGGACAGCACGCTCTGGAAACACCATATATTTT. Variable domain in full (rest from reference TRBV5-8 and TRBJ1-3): EAGVTQSPTHLIKTRGQQATLRCSPISGHTSVYWYQQALGLGLQFLLWYDEGEERNRGNFPPRFSGRQFPNYSSELNVNALELEDSALYLCASSFFVGTGTARSGNTIYFGEGSWLTVV.

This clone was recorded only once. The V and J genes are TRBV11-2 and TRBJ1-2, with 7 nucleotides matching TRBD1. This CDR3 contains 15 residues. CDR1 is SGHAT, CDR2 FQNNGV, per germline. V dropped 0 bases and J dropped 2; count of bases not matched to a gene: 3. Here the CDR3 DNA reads TGTGCCAGCAGCTTAGAAGGAGGGGGCAACTATGGCTACACCTTC. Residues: CASSLEGGGNYGYTF.

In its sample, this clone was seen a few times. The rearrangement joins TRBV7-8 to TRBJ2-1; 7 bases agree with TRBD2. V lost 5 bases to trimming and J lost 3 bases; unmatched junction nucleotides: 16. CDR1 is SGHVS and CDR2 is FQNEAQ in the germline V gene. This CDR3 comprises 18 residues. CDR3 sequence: CASSTKAGRILNYNEQFF. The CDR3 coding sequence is TGTGCCAGCAGCACAAAAGCGGGGCGAATCCTAAACTACAATGAGCAGTTCTTC.

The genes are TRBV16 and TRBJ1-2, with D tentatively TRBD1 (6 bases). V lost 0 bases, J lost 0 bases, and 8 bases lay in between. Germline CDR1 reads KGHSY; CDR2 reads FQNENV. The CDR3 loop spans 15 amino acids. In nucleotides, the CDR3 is TGTGCCAGCAGCCAATCGGGGACACCTAACTATGGCTACACCTTC. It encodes CASSQSGTPNYGYTF.

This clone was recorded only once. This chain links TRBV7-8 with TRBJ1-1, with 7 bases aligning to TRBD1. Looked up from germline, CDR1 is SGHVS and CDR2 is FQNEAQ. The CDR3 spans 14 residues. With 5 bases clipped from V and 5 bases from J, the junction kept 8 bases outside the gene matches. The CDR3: CASSGQAWGTEAFF. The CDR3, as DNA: TGTGCCAGCAGCGGACAGGCCTGGGGGACTGAAGCTTTCTTT.